The sequence of this T cell receptor (beta chain) was determined in a study of Graves' ophthalmopathy and Graves' hyperthyroidism. TCR beta CDR3 regions were amplified from RNA transcripts. First-round RT-PCR used HTBI primers; second-round multiplex PCR followed. TCRdb used MiXCR to reprocess the multiplex PCR reads, holding one entry per CDR3 protein. This sample has approximately 410,000 distinct CDR3 sequences, with over 15% found just once. Absence of ophthalmopathy within 18 months of follow-up defined stable hyperthyroidism. CDR1 and CDR2 (germline): SGHVS, FQNEAQ. Trimming left V 4 bases short and J 3 bases short, with 19 bases between. This CDR3 has 16 residues. This clonotype was observed a few times.

Sequenced material: peripheral blood. The TCR sequence derives from a woman between 18 and 30 years old with stable Graves' hyperthyroidism. The V gene is TRBV7-8, the J gene TRBJ2-7; D not resolved. CDR3 protein: CASSSPYGNSHYEQYF. The CDR3 DNA follows: TGTGCCAGCAGCTCTCCTTATGGGAATTCACACTACGAGCAGTACTTC.